The present T cell receptor beta chain was sequenced within a study of blood T cell repertoires in COVID-19. Germline V CDR1 and CDR2: ENHRY, SYGVKD. V shed 4 bases and J shed 4 bases, with 10 bases lying between them. The CDR3 spans 13 residues. Data came from immunoSEQ multiplex PCR; TCRdb stores just in-frame clones and leaves some out. The data hold more than 350,000 clones, with roughly 88% observed a single time. Sequenced input: PBMCs or T cells enriched from blood (not recorded which). The receptor was derived from a woman in her late teens or twenties who had been exposed to COVID-19. The rearrangement links TRBV10-3 to TRBJ1-1; the D gene is possibly TRBD1 (5 bases). The CDR3: CAISGGVGTEAFF. CDR3 sequence (DNA): TGTGCCATCAGTGGGGGCGTGGGCACTGAAGCTTTCTTT.